These 8 T cell receptor beta chains came from one sample sequenced in a study of T-cell reconstitution after alpha-beta-depleted transplantation in children. Unique molecular identifiers were used to barcode this TCRbeta library. MiXCR, applied by TCRdb to the PCR reads, yields one record per CDR3 protein. The sample shows hundreds of thousands of distinct CDR3 sequences, roughly 15% of them seen only once. The sample in question was PBMCs from the stem cell graft donor, obtained from the stem cell graft. The receptors come from a human donor who donated a stem cell graft to a child with acute myeloid leukemia.

This clonotype was recorded at least ten times. The chain carries TRBV20-1 and TRBJ2-3; a possible D gene is TRBD1 (6 bases). Trimming removed 3 bases at V and 7 bases at J, with 14 bases between. Per germline, CDR1 DFQATT and CDR2 SNEGSKA (reference sequence). The length of the CDR3 is 13 residues. This CDR3 reads CSASWGQGNTQYF. The CDR3, as DNA: TGCAGTGCTAGTTGGGGGCAGGGAAATACGCAGTATTTT.

In regard to this clonotype: A much larger clone differs from this one at a single base, so this may be a read error. This chain uses TRBV20-1 with TRBJ1-5; TRBD1 might be the D (6 bases). Germline lookup yields CDR1 DFQATT and CDR2 SNEGSKA (reference sequence). Trimming stripped 6 bases from V and 1 base from J, with 19 bases between. CDR3 size: 16 residues. The CDR3 DNA sequence: TGCAGTGCCTCGGGGGCAGGGGCTGTGAGCAATCAGCCCCAGCATTTT. Its protein product is CSASGAGAVSNQPQHF.

In regard to this clonotype: This may stem from a read error, because a much larger clone lies one nucleotide away. J is TRBJ2-5 and V is TRBV20-1, with 8 bases matching TRBD1. This CDR3 comprises 16 residues. Germline values: CDR1 DFQATT, CDR2 SNEGSKA (reference sequence). The CDR3 DNA sequence: TGCTGTGCTAGAGATCTCAGGGGGCCATCGCAAGAGACCCAGTACTTC. Amino acids: CCARDLRGPSQETQYF.

This clonotype was counted a few times. The CDR3 sequence: CASTKTGSTEAFF. As DNA, the CDR3 is TGTGCCAGCACTAAGACAGGGAGCACTGAAGCTTTCTTT. The chain links TRBV12-3 or TRBV12-4 to TRBJ1-1, with 7 bases fitting TRBD1. This CDR3 region has 13 residues. The J segment lost 4 bases and the V segment lost 7 bases, leaving 6 bases of the junction unmatched.

This clonotype was counted only a few times. The genes are TRBV2 and TRBJ2-1; 11 bases fit TRBD1. Germline loops: CDR1 SNHLY, CDR2 FYNNEI. CDR3 length equals 14 residues. V lost 5 bases and J lost 9; bases outside the gene matches: 6. CDR3 nucleotides: TGTGCCAGCAGTCGGGACAGGGGGTACGGTGAGCAGTTCTTC. It is translated as CASSRDRGYGEQFF. Filled out from reference TRBV2 and TRBJ2-1, the complete variable domain reads EPEVTQTPSHQVTQMGQEVILRCVPISNHLYFYWYRQILGQKVEFLVSFYNNEISEKSEIFDDQFSVERPDGSNFTLKIRSTKLEDSAMYFCASSRDRGYGEQFFGPGTRLTVL.

Worth noting for this clonotype: This may stem from a read error, because a much larger clone lies one nucleotide away. V gene TRBV20-1 combines with J gene TRBJ2-7; the D call may be TRBD1 or TRBD2 (5 bases each). Per the germline V gene, CDR1 is DFQATT and CDR2 is SNEGSKA (reference sequence). This CDR3 contains 16 residues. Trimming took off 4 bases at V and 1 base at J, with 20 bases between the two ends. CDR3 in amino acids: CSATGWGNRGSYEQYF. The DNA for the CDR3 is TGCAGTGCTACGGGGTGGGGCAACCGAGGATCCTACGAGCAGTACTTC.

This rearrangement joins TRBV7-2 to TRBJ2-3, with TRBD2 matching over 8 bases. The CDR3 is 15 amino acids. The V gene's germline CDR1 is SGHTA and CDR2 FQGNSA. J was trimmed by 4 bases and V by 4 bases; bases with no gene match: 7. This chain's CDR3 is CASSYLAGRADTQYF. In DNA, the CDR3 is TGTGCCAGCAGCTACTTAGCGGGGAGAGCAGATACGCAGTATTTT.

This clonotype was counted ten times or more. The V and J genes are TRBV20-1 and TRBJ2-7; unclear D gene. The CDR3 spans 12 residues. V was pared by 2 bases and J by 6 bases, with 11 bases between. CDR1 is DFQATT and CDR2 is SNEGSKA in the germline V gene (reference sequence). This CDR3 is CSARMVSSEQYF. The CDR3 region has the DNA TGCAGTGCTAGAATGGTTTCAAGCGAGCAGTACTTC.